These 24 T cell receptor beta chains originate from one sample sequenced in a study of human T cells and chemical hapten exposure. Time point meaning: patch test 3, about 24 weeks after DPC sensitization. Stated treatment: therapeutic diphenylcyclopropenone sensitization with weekly scalp DPC. One entry per CDR3 protein, called by TCRdb with MiXCR from the RACE reads. This table has 90,000 to 110,000 distinct CDR3 sequences, around 34% appearing once. The starting material was whole blood, obtained in connection with sensitization to the hapten diphenylcyclopropenone (DPC). The source of these receptors is a man aged 35 to 55 with alopecia areata. Some clones in this sample may be carry-over from other donors' samples.

This sequence joins TRBV20-1 and TRBJ2-7; unclear D gene. Per the germline V gene, CDR1 is DFQATT and CDR2 is SNEGSKA (reference sequence). This CDR3 spans 13 amino acids. Trimming shortened V by 6 bases and J by 4 bases, and 16 bases separated the two germline ends. DNA for the CDR3: TGCAGTGCCGAGACCGATAATACATACGAGCAGTACTTC. Translated, it gives CSAETDNTYEQYF.

The J gene is TRBJ2-2, the V gene TRBV12-3 or TRBV12-4, with D possibly being TRBD2 (5 bases). V shed 5 bases and J shed 0 bases, with 13 bases lying between them. There are 16 residues in the CDR3. The CDR3 reads CASSPWERTNTGELFF. CDR3 in DNA: TGTGCCAGCAGTCCTTGGGAGCGGACGAACACCGGGGAGCTGTTTTTT.

This chain joins TRBV12-3 or TRBV12-4 and TRBJ1-6, with 9 bases aligning to TRBD1. The V and J ends lost 5 bases and 7 bases, in that order; junction bases with no gene match: 6. The CDR3 consists of 15 residues. The CDR3 loop is CASSPRQGGNSPLHF. CDR3 sequence (DNA): TGTGCCAGCAGTCCTCGACAGGGGGGAAATTCACCCCTCCACTTT.

The V call is TRBV21-1, the J call TRBJ2-5; the table's D call of TRBD2 was not tested on the DNA. TRBV21-1 is classified as a pseudogene. CDR3 length equals 15 residues. The CDR3 DNA reads as TGTGCCAGCAGCAAAGCCCTCCTACCATTGGAGACCCAGTACTTC. Residues: CASSKALLPLETQYF.

The chain carries TRBV20-1 and TRBJ2-5; D perhaps matches TRBD1 (5 bases). CDR3 size: 14 residues. Germline V gene lookup returns CDR1 DFQATT and CDR2 SNEGSKA (reference sequence). The ends were cut back, 0 bases at V and 1 base at J, with 9 bases in the middle. The CDR3 nucleotides are TGCAGTGCTAGAGACAGGGTAGTCCAAGAGACCCAGTACTTC. Translating gives CSARDRVVQETQYF.

The chain couples TRBV20-1 to TRBJ2-1; 14 positions match TRBD2. V trimming: 5 bases; J trimming: 5 bases; junction bases outside the gene matches: 11. The CDR3 has 17 amino acids. The germline CDR1 and CDR2 sequences are DFQATT and SNEGSKA (reference sequence). CDR3 sequence reads: CSALAAGTSGSDNEQFF. As DNA, the CDR3 is TGCAGTGCTCTTGCGGCGGGGACTAGCGGGAGTGACAATGAGCAGTTCTTC.

J is TRBJ2-5 and V is TRBV5-1; D could derive from TRBD1 or TRBD2 (5 bases each). Per germline, CDR1 SGHRS and CDR2 YFSETQ. The length of the CDR3 is 15 residues. The ends were cut back, 4 bases at V and 1 base at J, with 14 bases in the middle. The CDR3 DNA sequence: TGCGCCAGCAGCCTGAGGGGTTTAAGCCAAGAGACCCAGTACTTC. It codes for CASSLRGLSQETQYF.

The J gene is TRBJ2-5, the V gene TRBV29-1; weak D call: TRBD2 (6 bases). Germline CDR1 and CDR2: SQVTM and ANQGSEA. The CDR3 has 15 residues. V was cut by 7 bases and J by 1 base, with 19 bases left in between. CDR3 sequence: CSAFLRRGTQETQYF. Written as DNA, the CDR3 is TGCAGCGCCTTCCTTAGGAGGGGTACCCAAGAGACCCAGTACTTC.

This clonotype was counted only a few times. The CDR3 sequence is CASTPGDIYNEQFF. DNA of the CDR3: TGTGCCAGCACCCCCGGGGATATCTACAATGAGCAGTTCTTC. The chain has TRBV25-1 and TRBJ2-1, with a possible D match to TRBD2 (5 bases). V was shortened by 7 bases and J by 3 bases, with 13 bases between the two germline ends. The germline V gene has CDR1 MGHDK and CDR2 SYGVNS. The CDR3 has 14 amino acids.

The chain joins TRBV25-1 to TRBJ1-2; no reliable D call. In germline, CDR1 is MGHDK, CDR2 SYGVNS. Trimming stripped 4 bases from V and 4 bases from J, with 13 bases between. There are 14 residues in the CDR3. The CDR3 spells CASSGGPQLYGYTF. The CDR3 DNA reads TGTGCCAGCAGTGGTGGTCCCCAGCTCTATGGCTACACCTTC.

This clonotype appeared a few times. This chain links TRBV28 with TRBJ1-2; D is unclear. V dropped 2 bases and J dropped 4 bases, with 11 bases sitting between them. Per germline, CDR1 MDHEN and CDR2 SYDVKM. CDR3 size: 14 residues. In DNA, the CDR3 is TGTGCCAGCAGTTTACCCGCCAGGAGCTATGGCTACACCTTC. This encodes CASSLPARSYGYTF.

The chain employs TRBV29-1 and TRBJ1-3; D not resolved. CDR1 SQVTM and CDR2 ANQGSEA come from the germline V gene. The CDR3 has 11 amino acids. Trimming removed 7 bases from V and 2 bases from J, with 6 bases in between. The CDR3 is CSARAGNTIYF. CDR3 sequence (DNA): TGCAGCGCCCGAGCTGGAAACACCATATATTTT.

Only a few counts were recorded for this clonotype. The chain recombines TRBV21-1 with TRBJ1-1. TRBV21-1 is a documented pseudogene. The length of the CDR3 is 13 residues. CDR3 amino acids: CASSKERNTEAFF. CDR3 DNA: TGTGCCAGCAGCAAAGAAAGAAACACTGAAGCTTTCTTT.

J is TRBJ2-7 and V is TRBV6-1; TRBD1 matches 9 bases. This CDR3 spans 15 amino acids. Germline CDR1 reads MNHNS; CDR2 reads SASEGT. J lost 4 bases, V lost 8 bases, and 12 bases had no gene match. This CDR3 is CASYDRGQGGYEQYV. The CDR3, as DNA: TGTGCCAGCTACGACCGGGGACAGGGTGGGTACGAGCAGTACGTC.

The rearrangement uses TRBV20-1 and TRBJ2-5; the match to TRBD1 covers 7 bases. V lost 5 bases to trimming and J lost 2 bases; unmatched junction nucleotides: 5. The CDR3 runs 13 residues. Germline assignment: CDR1 DFQATT and CDR2 SNEGSKA (reference sequence). The CDR3 reads CSALAGGQETQYF. The CDR3 bases are TGCAGTGCTTTGGCAGGGGGTCAAGAGACCCAGTACTTC.

The rearrangement links TRBV15 to TRBJ2-4, with D possibly being TRBD1 (6 bases). The V gene lost 4 bases and the J gene lost 0 bases, with 22 bases spanning the gap. CDR3 length: 19 residues. The germline V gene has CDR1 LNHNV and CDR2 YYDKDF (reference sequence). CDR3 bases: TGTGCCACCAGCACCCCATTCTCGGACAGACCTCTAGCCAAAAACATTCAGTACTTC. This sequence encodes CATSTPFSDRPLAKNIQYF.

There are a few counts of this clonotype. The chain combines TRBV6-2 or TRBV6-3 with TRBJ1-2; possible D gene TRBD1, 5 bases. V was shortened by 4 bases and J by 8 bases, with 14 bases between the two germline ends. CDR3 length equals 13 residues. The germline V gene encodes CDR1 MNHEY and CDR2 SVGEGT. The CDR3 here is CASSFQWGRGYTF. CDR3 nucleotide sequence: TGTGCCAGCAGTTTCCAGTGGGGACGCGGCTACACCTTC.

This clonotype was recorded a few times. The gene calls are TRBV7-6 and TRBJ2-1; D remains ambiguous. Per germline, CDR1 SGHVS and CDR2 FNYEAQ. The CDR3 sequence is 13 residues long. V was clipped by 2 bases and J by 10 bases, with 12 bases between them. The chain's CDR3 is CASSLIDEREQFF. The CDR3 bases are TGTGCCAGCAGCTTAATTGATGAGAGGGAGCAGTTCTTC.

This clonotype was counted a few times. The J gene is TRBJ2-1, the V gene TRBV5-1; 10 bases agree with TRBD1. The V and J ends lost 0 bases and 7 bases, in that order; junction bases with no gene match: 4. CDR1 is SGHRS, CDR2 YFSETQ, per germline. CDR3 length: 15 residues. The CDR3 loop is CASSLGTGGLNEQFF. CDR3 in DNA: TGCGCCAGCAGCTTGGGGACAGGGGGGTTGAATGAGCAGTTCTTC. The full variable domain, rest sourced from reference TRBV5-1 and TRBJ2-1, is KAGVTQTPRYLIKTRGQQVTLSCSPISGHRSVSWYQQTPGQGLQFLFEYFSETQRNKGNFPGRFSGRQFSNSRSEMNVSTLELGDSALYLCASSLGTGGLNEQFFGPGTRLTVL.

The table lists this clonotype with a few counts. V and J are TRBV6-5 and TRBJ1-2, with D possibly being TRBD1 (5 bases). This CDR3 has 18 residues. Looked up from germline, CDR1 is MNHEY and CDR2 is SVGAGI. V was clipped by 4 bases and J by 2 bases, with 23 bases between them. DNA for the CDR3: TGTGCCAGCAGTTCCCCAAGGGGCAGGGAGGAGAGGAACTATGGCTACACCTTC. This encodes CASSSPRGREERNYGYTF.

This chain joins TRBV11-3 and TRBJ2-1; the D is unclear. Germline V gene sequence: CDR1 SGHNT, CDR2 YENEEA. With 1 base removed from V and 6 bases from J, the gap between germline ends came to 7 bases. The CDR3 contains 13 residues. The CDR3 region is CASSLGSGNEQFF. The CDR3 nucleotides read TGTGCCAGCAGCTTAGGATCCGGCAATGAGCAGTTCTTC.

The J gene is TRBJ1-2, the V gene TRBV4-3; D call uncertain. V lost 2 bases and J lost 4, with 14 bases in between. This CDR3 comprises 15 residues. Germline V gene data show CDR1 as LGHNA and CDR2 as YSLEER. The CDR3 region is CASSQSDTPTYGYTF. CDR3 sequence (DNA): TGCGCCAGCAGCCAAAGTGACACTCCTACCTATGGCTACACCTTC.

This clonotype has at least ten counts. This chain joins TRBV6-1 and TRBJ2-7; no definite D call. The V and J ends lost 8 bases and 2 bases respectively, with 10 bases between them. Germline lookup yields CDR1 MNHNS and CDR2 SASEGT. This CDR3 is built from 12 residues. In DNA form, the CDR3 reads TGTGCCAGCCGGGCGGTGACCTACGAGCAGTACTTC. This sequence encodes CASRAVTYEQYF.

This clonotype was recorded a few times. The CDR3 sequence is CASSTQRGRGTDTQYF. In DNA, the CDR3 is TGTGCCAGCAGTACCCAGAGGGGACGGGGCACAGATACGCAGTATTTT. The chain couples TRBV6-1 to TRBJ2-3; D possibly matches TRBD1 or TRBD2 (5 bases each). The CDR3 length is 16 residues. V was shortened by 5 bases and J by 1 base, with 16 bases between the two germline ends. Germline V lookup: CDR1 MNHNS, CDR2 SASEGT.